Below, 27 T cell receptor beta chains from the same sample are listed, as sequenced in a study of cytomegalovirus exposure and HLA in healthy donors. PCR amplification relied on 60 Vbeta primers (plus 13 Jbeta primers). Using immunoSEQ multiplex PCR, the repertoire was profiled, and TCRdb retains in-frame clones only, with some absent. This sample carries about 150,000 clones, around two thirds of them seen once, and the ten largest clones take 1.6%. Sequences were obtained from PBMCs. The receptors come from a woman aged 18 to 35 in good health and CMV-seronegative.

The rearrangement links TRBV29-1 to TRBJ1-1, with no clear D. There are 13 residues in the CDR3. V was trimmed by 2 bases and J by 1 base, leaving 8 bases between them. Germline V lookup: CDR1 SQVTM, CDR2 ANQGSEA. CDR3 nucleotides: TGCAGCGTTGAACCTTCGGGGAACACTGAAGCTTTCTTT. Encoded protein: CSVEPSGNTEAFF. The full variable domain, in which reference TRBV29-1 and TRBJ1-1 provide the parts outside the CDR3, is SAVISQKPSRDICQRGTSLTIQCQVDSQVTMMFWYRQQPGQSLTLIATANQGSEATYESGFVIDKFPISRPNLTFSTLTVSNMSPEDSSIYLCSVEPSGNTEAFFGQGTRLTVV.

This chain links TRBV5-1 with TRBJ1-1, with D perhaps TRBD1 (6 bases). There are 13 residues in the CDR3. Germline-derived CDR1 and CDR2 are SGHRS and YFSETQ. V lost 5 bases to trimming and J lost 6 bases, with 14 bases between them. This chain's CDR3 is CASSYTGTPEAFF. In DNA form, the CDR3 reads TGCGCCAGCAGTTATACCGGGACACCTGAAGCTTTCTTT.

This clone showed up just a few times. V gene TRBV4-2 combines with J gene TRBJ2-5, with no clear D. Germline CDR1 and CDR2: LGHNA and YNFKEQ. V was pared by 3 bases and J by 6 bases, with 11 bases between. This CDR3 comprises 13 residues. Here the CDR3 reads CASSHGGRKTQYF. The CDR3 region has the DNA TGTGCCAGCAGCCATGGTGGGCGAAAGACCCAGTACTTC.

CDR3 bases: TGTGCCATTCGCGGGGGGATTGGCTACGAGCAGTACTTC. It yields the protein CAIRGGIGYEQYF. The gene calls are TRBV10-3 and TRBJ2-7, with TRBD2 matching 8 bases. Per germline, CDR1 ENHRY and CDR2 SYGVKD. Unmatched junction bases numbered 7, after V lost 9 bases and J lost 3 bases. This CDR3 has 13 residues.

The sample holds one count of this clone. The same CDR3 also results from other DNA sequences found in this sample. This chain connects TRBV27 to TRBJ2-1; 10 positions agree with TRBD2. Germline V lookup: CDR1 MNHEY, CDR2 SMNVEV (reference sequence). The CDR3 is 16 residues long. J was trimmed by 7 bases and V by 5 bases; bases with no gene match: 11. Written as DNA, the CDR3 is TGTGCCAGCAGTACCCCCCTAGCGGGAGTTCGTAATGAGCAGTTCTTC. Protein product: CASSTPLAGVRNEQFF.

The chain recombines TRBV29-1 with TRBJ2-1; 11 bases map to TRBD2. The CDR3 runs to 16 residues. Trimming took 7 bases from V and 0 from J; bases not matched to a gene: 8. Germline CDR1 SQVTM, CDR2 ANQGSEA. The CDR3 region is CSERLAGPSSYNEQFF. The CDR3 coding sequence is TGCAGCGAAAGACTAGCGGGGCCCAGCTCCTACAATGAGCAGTTCTTC.

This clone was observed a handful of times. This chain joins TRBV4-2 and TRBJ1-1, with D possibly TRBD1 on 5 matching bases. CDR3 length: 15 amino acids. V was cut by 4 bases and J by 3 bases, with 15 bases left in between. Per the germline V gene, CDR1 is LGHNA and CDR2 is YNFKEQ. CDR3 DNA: TGTGCCAGCAGCCTAAAGTTAGGGGAGGACACTGAAGCTTTCTTT. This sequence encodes CASSLKLGEDTEAFF.

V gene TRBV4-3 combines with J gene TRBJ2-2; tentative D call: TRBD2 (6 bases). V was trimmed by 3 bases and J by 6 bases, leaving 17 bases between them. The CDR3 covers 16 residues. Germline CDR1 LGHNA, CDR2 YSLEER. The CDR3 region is CASSQRGGGVPGELFF. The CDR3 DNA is TGCGCCAGCAGCCAGAGAGGTGGAGGGGTTCCCGGGGAGCTGTTTTTT.

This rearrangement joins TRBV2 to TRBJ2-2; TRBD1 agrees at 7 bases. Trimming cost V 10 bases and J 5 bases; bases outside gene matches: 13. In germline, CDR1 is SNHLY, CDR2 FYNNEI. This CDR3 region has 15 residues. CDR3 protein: CATQKGQGETGELFF. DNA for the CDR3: TGTGCCACCCAGAAGGGGCAGGGGGAGACCGGGGAGCTGTTTTTT.

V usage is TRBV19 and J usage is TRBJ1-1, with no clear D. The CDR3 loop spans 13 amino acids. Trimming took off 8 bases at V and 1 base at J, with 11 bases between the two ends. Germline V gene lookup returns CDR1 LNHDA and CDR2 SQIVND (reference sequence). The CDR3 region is CASRDPPNTEAFF. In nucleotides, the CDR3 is TGTGCCAGTCGGGATCCTCCGAACACTGAAGCTTTCTTT.

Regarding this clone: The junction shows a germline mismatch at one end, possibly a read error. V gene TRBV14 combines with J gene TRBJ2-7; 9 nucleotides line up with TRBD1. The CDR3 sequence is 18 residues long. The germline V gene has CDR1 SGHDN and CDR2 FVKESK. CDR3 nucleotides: TGTGCCAGCAACCAAGACCTATCCCCGGGACAGGGTCTATACGAGCAGTACTTC. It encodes CASNQDLSPGQGLYEQYF.

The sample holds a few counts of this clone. CDR3 in amino acids: CATSREVLAGGYNEQFF. In DNA, the CDR3 is TGTGCCACCAGCAGAGAGGTTCTAGCGGGGGGATACAATGAGCAGTTCTTC. The chain uses TRBV15 and TRBJ2-1, with 11 bases lining up with TRBD2. This CDR3 has 17 residues. The germline V gene has CDR1 LNHNV and CDR2 YYDKDF (reference sequence). Losses at the gene ends were 0 bases for V and 4 bases for J; bases not matched to a gene: 5.

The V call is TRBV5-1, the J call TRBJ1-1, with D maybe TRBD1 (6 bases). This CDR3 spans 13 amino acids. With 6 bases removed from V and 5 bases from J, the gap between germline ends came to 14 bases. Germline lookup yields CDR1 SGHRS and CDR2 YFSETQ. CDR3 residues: CASTQQGGTEAFF. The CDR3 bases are TGCGCCAGCACCCAACAGGGTGGGACTGAAGCTTTCTTT.

Here the CDR3 DNA reads TGTGCCAGCAGCTTGGGAGGGGGCACTGAAGCTTTCTTT. It yields the protein CASSLGGGTEAFF. The chain employs TRBV5-6 and TRBJ1-1; perhaps TRBD1 as D (6 bases). With 0 bases removed from V and 4 bases from J, the gap between germline ends came to 7 bases. There are 13 residues in the CDR3. Germline lookup yields CDR1 SGHDT and CDR2 YYEEEE.

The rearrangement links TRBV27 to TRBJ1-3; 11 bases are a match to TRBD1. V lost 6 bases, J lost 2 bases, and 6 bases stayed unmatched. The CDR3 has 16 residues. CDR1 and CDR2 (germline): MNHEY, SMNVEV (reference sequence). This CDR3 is CASRPGTGGAGNTIYF. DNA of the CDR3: TGTGCCAGCAGACCCGGGACAGGGGGTGCTGGAAACACCATATATTTT.

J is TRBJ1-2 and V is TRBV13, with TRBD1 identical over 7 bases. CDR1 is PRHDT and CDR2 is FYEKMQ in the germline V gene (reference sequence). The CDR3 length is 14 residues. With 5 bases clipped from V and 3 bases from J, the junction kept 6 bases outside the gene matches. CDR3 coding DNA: TGTGCCAGCAGCCCCCACAGGGGCCACTATGGCTACACCTTC. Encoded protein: CASSPHRGHYGYTF.

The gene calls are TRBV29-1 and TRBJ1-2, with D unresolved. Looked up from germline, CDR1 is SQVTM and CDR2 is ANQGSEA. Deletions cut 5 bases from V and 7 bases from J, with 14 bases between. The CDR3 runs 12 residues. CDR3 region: CSVYGLPVGYTF. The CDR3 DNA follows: TGCAGCGTTTATGGACTGCCCGTTGGCTACACCTTC.

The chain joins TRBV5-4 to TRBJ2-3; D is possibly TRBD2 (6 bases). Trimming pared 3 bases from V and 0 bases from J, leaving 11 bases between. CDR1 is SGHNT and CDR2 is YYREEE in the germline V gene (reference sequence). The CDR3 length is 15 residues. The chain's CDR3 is CASSWRGASTDTQYF. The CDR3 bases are TGTGCCAGCAGCTGGCGGGGTGCTAGCACAGATACGCAGTATTTT.

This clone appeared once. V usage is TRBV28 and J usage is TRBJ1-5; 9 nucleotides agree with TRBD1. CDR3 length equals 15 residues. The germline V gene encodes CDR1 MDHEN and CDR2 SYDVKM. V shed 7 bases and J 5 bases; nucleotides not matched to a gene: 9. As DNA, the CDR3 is TGTGCCAGCATCCTACAGGGGGCCATCTATCAGCCCCAGCATTTT. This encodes CASILQGAIYQPQHF. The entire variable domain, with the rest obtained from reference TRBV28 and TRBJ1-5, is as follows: DVKVTQSSRYLVKRTGEKVFLECVQDMDHENMFWYRQDPGLGLRLIYFSYDVKMKEKGDIPEGYSVSREKKERFSLILESASTNQTSMYLCASILQGAIYQPQHFGDGTRLSIL.

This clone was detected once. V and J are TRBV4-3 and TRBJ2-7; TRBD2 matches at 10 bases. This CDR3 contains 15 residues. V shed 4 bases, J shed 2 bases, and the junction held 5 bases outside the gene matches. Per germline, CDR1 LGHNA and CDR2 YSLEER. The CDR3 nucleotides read TGCGCCAGCAGCCCCTGGACTAGCGGCACCTACGAGCAGTACTTC. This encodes CASSPWTSGTYEQYF.

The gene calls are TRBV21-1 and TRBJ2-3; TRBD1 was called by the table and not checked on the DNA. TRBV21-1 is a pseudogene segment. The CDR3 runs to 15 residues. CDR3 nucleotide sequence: TGTGCCAGCATACCTACAGGGGGTAGGGCAGATACGCAGTATTTT. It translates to CASIPTGGRADTQYF.

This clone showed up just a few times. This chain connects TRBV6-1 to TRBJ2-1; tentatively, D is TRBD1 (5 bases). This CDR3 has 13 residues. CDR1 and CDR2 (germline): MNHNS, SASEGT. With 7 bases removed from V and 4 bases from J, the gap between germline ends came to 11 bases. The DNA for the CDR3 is TGTGCCAGCACCCCGACAGAATACAATGAGCAGTTCTTC. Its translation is CASTPTEYNEQFF.

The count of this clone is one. The CDR3 DNA sequence: TGTGCCAGCAGCCAAGTCACTCAGGGAGGATCCTTAGCCAAAAACATTCAGTACTTC. This sequence encodes CASSQVTQGGSLAKNIQYF. This chain links TRBV4-2 with TRBJ2-4, with a weak D call TRBD2 (6 bases). CDR1 LGHNA and CDR2 YNFKEQ come from the germline V gene. Trimming removed 1 base at V and 0 bases at J, with 19 bases between. The CDR3 is 19 amino acids.

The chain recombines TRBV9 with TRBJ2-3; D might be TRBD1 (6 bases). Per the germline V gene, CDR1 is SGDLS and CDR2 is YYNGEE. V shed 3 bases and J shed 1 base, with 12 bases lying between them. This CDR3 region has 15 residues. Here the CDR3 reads CASSEGTRGTDTQYF. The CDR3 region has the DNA TGTGCCAGCAGCGAGGGGACACGGGGCACAGATACGCAGTATTTT.

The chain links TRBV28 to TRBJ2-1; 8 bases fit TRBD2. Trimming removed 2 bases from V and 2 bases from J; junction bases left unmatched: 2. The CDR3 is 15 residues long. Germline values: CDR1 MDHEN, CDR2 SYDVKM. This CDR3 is CASSLPGGAYNEQFF. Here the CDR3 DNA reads TGTGCCAGCAGTTTACCCGGGGGGGCCTACAATGAGCAGTTCTTC.

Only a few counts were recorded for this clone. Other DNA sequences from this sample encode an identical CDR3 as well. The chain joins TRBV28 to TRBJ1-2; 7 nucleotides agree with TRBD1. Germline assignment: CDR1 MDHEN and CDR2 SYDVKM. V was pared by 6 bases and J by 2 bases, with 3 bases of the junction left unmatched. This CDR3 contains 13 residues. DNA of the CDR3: TGTGCCAGCAGCTTAGGGGGCAACTATGGCTACACCTTC. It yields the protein CASSLGGNYGYTF.

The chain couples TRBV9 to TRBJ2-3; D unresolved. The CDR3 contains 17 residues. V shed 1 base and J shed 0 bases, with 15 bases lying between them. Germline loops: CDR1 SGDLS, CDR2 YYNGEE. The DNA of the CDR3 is TGTGCCAGCAGCGTACCAACAGAACATCCTAGCACAGATACGCAGTATTTT. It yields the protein CASSVPTEHPSTDTQYF.